This T cell receptor beta chain was recorded in a study of identical twins. The V end lost 0 bases, the J end lost 6 bases, and 9 bases lay between the germline ends. This CDR3 has 14 residues. The germline gives CDR1 SGHRS, CDR2 YFSETQ. As concerns this clonotype: The antigen remains undetermined.

Findings and limits, study-wide: Whereas memory repertoires showed no such difference, abundant cord blood beta clonotypes carried fewer insertions.

TCRdb passed the 5' RACE reads through MiXCR, listing each CDR3 protein once. The sample carries 430,000 or so distinct CDR3 sequences, around 24% recorded once. The same sample was also studied in work on T cells expressing NK-cell markers. Per that study: The authors derived TCR beta repertoires from sorted CD3+CD56+NKG2C+, CD3+CD56+NKG2C- and CD3+CD56-NKG2C+ T cells. Sequencing covered eight donors, seven HCMV-seropositive and one seronegative.

This sequence originates from a woman between 18 and 29 years old in good health. Material: CD4+ T cells sorted from blood. The rearrangement links TRBV5-1 to TRBJ2-2, with no clear D. This CDR3 reads CASSLALHPGELFF. As DNA, the CDR3 is TGCGCCAGCAGCTTGGCCCTCCACCCCGGGGAGCTGTTTTTT.